The 20 T cell receptor beta chains below come from one sample, sequenced in a study of shared clonotypes between healthy human individuals. Using immunoSEQ multiplex PCR, the repertoire was profiled, and TCRdb retains in-frame clones only, with some absent. The table has about 490,000 clones, around 78% seen once; the top ten hold 10% to 15%. Sequencing used PBMCs. These receptors were taken from a woman in her thirties or forties in good health. Some clones in this sample may be carry-over from other donors' samples.

The V gene is TRBV27, the J gene TRBJ1-2; D perhaps matches TRBD1 (6 bases). V dropped 8 bases and J dropped 2 bases, with 12 bases sitting between them. The CDR3 has 13 amino acids. Looked up from germline, CDR1 is MNHEY and CDR2 is SMNVEV (reference sequence). CDR3 sequence: CASSGAANYGYTF. CDR3 DNA: TGTGCCAGCTCGGGGGCAGCCAACTATGGCTACACCTTC.

J is TRBJ1-1 and V is TRBV29-1; a weak D match, TRBD1 (6 bases). Trimming stripped 8 bases from V and 1 base from J, with 20 bases between. The CDR3 covers 15 residues. Looked up from germline, CDR1 is SQVTM and CDR2 is ANQGSEA. Here the CDR3 DNA reads TGCAGCACAAGAAGGGGGGCAATGAAGAACACTGAAGCTTTCTTT. It encodes CSTRRGAMKNTEAFF.

The chain uses TRBV19 and TRBJ2-5, with 8 bases matching TRBD2. The germline gives CDR1 LNHDA, CDR2 SQIVND (reference sequence). V gave up 5 bases and J gave up 0 bases; unmatched junction bases: 5. This CDR3 contains 15 residues. The CDR3 bases are TGTGCCAGTAGTGAGGGACTAGGGTACCAAGAGACCCAGTACTTC. This sequence encodes CASSEGLGYQETQYF.

The chain uses TRBV5-6 and TRBJ2-3; no reliable D call. Germline CDR1 reads SGHDT; CDR2 reads YYEEEE. Deletions cut 4 bases from V and 5 bases from J, with 11 bases between. This CDR3 spans 13 amino acids. The CDR3 DNA reads as TGTGCCAGCAGCGACCAACAAAGAGATACGCAGTATTTT. The encoded protein is CASSDQQRDTQYF. Filled out from reference TRBV5-6 and TRBJ2-3, the complete variable domain reads DAGVTQSPTHLIKTRGQQVTLRCSPKSGHDTVSWYQQALGQGPQFIFQYYEEEERQRGNFPDRFSGHQFPNYSSELNVNALLLGDSALYLCASSDQQRDTQYFGPGTRLTVL.

This rearrangement joins TRBV15 to TRBJ2-4; D remains unclear. The V end lost 0 bases, the J end lost 5 bases, and 14 bases lay between the germline ends. Germline assignment: CDR1 LNHNV and CDR2 YYDKDF (reference sequence). CDR3 length equals 16 residues. The CDR3: CATSRDFTTAQNIQYF. In DNA, the CDR3 is TGTGCCACCAGCAGAGATTTTACGACTGCCCAAAACATTCAGTACTTC.

About this clone itself: This may be a read error: a much more frequent sequence differs by one nucleotide. Additional DNA sequences in this sample encode the identical CDR3. The chain links TRBV30 to TRBJ2-7, with D perhaps matching TRBD1 (5 bases). The germline CDR1 and CDR2 sequences are GTSNPN and SVGIG (reference sequence). The CDR3 loop spans 13 amino acids. V was clipped by 4 bases and J by 3 bases, with 13 bases between them. Written as DNA, the CDR3 is TGTGCCTGGAAACCAGACAGTCACTACGAGCAGTACTTC. Amino acids: CAWKPDSHYEQYF.

This chain links TRBV29-1 with TRBJ2-1; 10 bases align to TRBD2. Per germline, CDR1 SQVTM and CDR2 ANQGSEA. This CDR3 spans 16 amino acids. V lost 5 bases to trimming and J lost 9 bases; unmatched junction nucleotides: 16. The CDR3 DNA sequence: TGCAGCGTTCGGGGCGGAGCGGGGGGGGAGCGCTGTGAGCAGTTCTTC. Translation: CSVRGGAGGERCEQFF.

This rearrangement joins TRBV9 to TRBJ2-6, with D maybe TRBD1 (6 bases). The CDR3 has 19 amino acids. The V end lost 4 bases, the J end lost 0 bases, and 20 bases lay between the germline ends. The germline V gene has CDR1 SGDLS and CDR2 YYNGEE. CDR3 protein: CASSLRTDAASSGANVLTF. CDR3 coding DNA: TGTGCCAGCAGCCTCAGGACAGACGCTGCGAGCTCTGGGGCCAACGTCCTGACTTTC.

The chain links TRBV7-2 to TRBJ2-3; D ambiguous. The CDR3 is made up of 11 amino acids. The germline CDR1 and CDR2 sequences are SGHTA and FQGNSA. V was clipped by 5 bases and J by 5 bases, with 5 bases between them. In DNA form, the CDR3 reads TGTGCCAGCAGCCGCCAAGATACGCAGTATTTT. Translation gives CASSRQDTQYF. Together with reference TRBV7-2 and TRBJ2-3, the CDR3 gives the full variable domain: GAGVSQSPSNKVTEKGKDVELRCDPISGHTALYWYRQSLGQGLEFLIYFQGNSAPDKSGLPSDRFSAERTGGSVSTLTIQRTQQEDSAVYLCASSRQDTQYFGPGTRLTVL.

The chain has TRBV4-1 and TRBJ2-5; 8 bases are shared with TRBD2. The CDR3 spans 17 residues. Germline CDR1 is MGHRA and CDR2 is YSYEKL. V shed 3 bases and J 1 base; nucleotides not matched to a gene: 10. CDR3 nucleotides: TGCGCCAGCAGCCACCGCATAAGACTAGCGCTCCAAGAGACCCAGTACTTC. This codes for CASSHRIRLALQETQYF.

The gene calls are TRBV7-6 and TRBJ1-5; D might be TRBD1 (6 bases). The germline V gene encodes CDR1 SGHVS and CDR2 FNYEAQ. The CDR3 runs to 15 residues. The V end was cut by 1 base, the J end by 5 bases, with 12 bases between. CDR3 DNA: TGTGCCAGCAGCTTAGAGGGGGGGTCAGATCAGCCCCAGCATTTT. Its translation: CASSLEGGSDQPQHF.

The rearrangement links TRBV11-2 to TRBJ1-2, with 10 bases fitting TRBD1. V trimming: 5 bases; J trimming: 4 bases; junction bases outside the gene matches: 13. Germline CDR1 reads SGHAT; CDR2 reads FQNNGV. The CDR3 sequence is 17 residues long. The CDR3 coding sequence is TGTGCCAGCAGCCCCGAGCCCGGGACAGGGGAAATCTATGGCTACACCTTC. This encodes CASSPEPGTGEIYGYTF.

V gene TRBV18 combines with J gene TRBJ2-3; 9 positions match TRBD2. The J segment lost 0 bases and the V segment lost 6 bases, leaving 7 bases of the junction unmatched. This CDR3 is built from 16 residues. Germline V gene data show CDR1 as KGHSH and CDR2 as LQKENI. The CDR3 bases are TGTGCCAGCTCCCGAGGACTAGCGTCTAGCACAGATACGCAGTATTTT. Translating gives CASSRGLASSTDTQYF.

The table lists this clone with a count of one. The chain recombines TRBV2 with TRBJ2-7, with 7 bases identical to TRBD1. This CDR3 is 15 amino acids long. Germline V lookup: CDR1 SNHLY, CDR2 FYNNEI. After removal of 7 bases from V and 0 bases from J, the junction contained 9 bases not matched to a gene. CDR3 nucleotides: TGTGCCAGCACCAGAGGGGGCCTAGTCTCCTACGAGCAGTACTTC. This gives the protein CASTRGGLVSYEQYF. The variable domain in full, completed from reference TRBV2 and TRBJ2-7, reads EPEVTQTPSHQVTQMGQEVILRCVPISNHLYFYWYRQILGQKVEFLVSFYNNEISEKSEIFDDQFSVERPDGSNFTLKIRSTKLEDSAMYFCASTRGGLVSYEQYFGPGTRLTVT.

The table lists this clone with many counts. The rearrangement uses TRBV4-1 and TRBJ2-5, with unresolved D. V was pared by 1 base and J by 4 bases, with 10 bases between. There are 14 residues in the CDR3. Germline lookup yields CDR1 MGHRA and CDR2 YSYEKL. Written as DNA, the CDR3 is TGCGCCAGCAGCCAAGGAACTCGAACAGAGACCCAGTACTTC. Residues: CASSQGTRTETQYF.

The chain employs TRBV5-3 and TRBJ2-7; 8 nucleotides line up with TRBD2. TRBV5-3 is an open reading frame, and its role is uncertain. The CDR3 has 16 residues. V lost 2 bases to trimming and J lost 3 bases; unmatched junction nucleotides: 10. The CDR3 here is CARSFWFRGLVYEQYF. CDR3 sequence (DNA): TGTGCCAGAAGCTTTTGGTTCAGGGGACTAGTCTACGAGCAGTACTTC.

This clone was counted only a few times. The J gene is TRBJ2-3, the V gene TRBV11-3; D uncertain. CDR3 length equals 13 residues. The V gene lost 1 base and the J gene lost 4 bases, with 6 bases spanning the gap. In germline, CDR1 is SGHNT, CDR2 YENEEA. CDR3 sequence (DNA): TGTGCCAGCAGCTTAGGGGCGGCAGATACGCAGTATTTT. This translates into CASSLGAADTQYF.

Only a few counts were recorded for this clone. For the CDR3, the DNA is TGTGCCAGCAGTTACCAAGGCGGAGGTGCGGAGACCCAGTACTTC. Amino acid sequence: CASSYQGGGAETQYF. The chain has TRBV6-6 and TRBJ2-5, with D possibly matching TRBD2 (5 bases). The length of the CDR3 is 15 residues. Germline CDR1 MNHNY, CDR2 SVGAGI (reference sequence). Trimming pared 2 bases from V and 5 bases from J, leaving 15 bases between.

This chain links TRBV4-2 with TRBJ2-1; D is uncertain. Germline CDR1 reads LGHNA; CDR2 reads YNFKEQ. This CDR3 has 15 residues. The V end lost 0 bases, the J end lost 10 bases, and 16 bases lay between the germline ends. The CDR3 DNA sequence: TGTGCCAGCAGCCAAGATAAGGGTCCTTCTCGGGAGCAGTTCTTC. Protein: CASSQDKGPSREQFF.

The chain recombines TRBV14 with TRBJ2-7, with 7 bases aligning to TRBD1. The DNA end is a closer match to TRBJ2-5, so the J assignment may be wrong. Germline V CDR1 and CDR2: SGHDN, FVKESK. This CDR3 has 13 residues. Here the CDR3 reads CASSQEQGVTQYF. CDR3 nucleotides: TGTGCCAGCAGCCAAGAGCAGGGGGTGACCCAGTACTTC.